This T cell receptor (beta chain) was obtained from a study of blood T cells in healthy people across ages. Study-level results: Diversity was higher, and naive CD4+ cells more numerous, in long-lived donors than in aged donors. Per-million-T-cell TCR beta diversity fell roughly linearly with age.

With respect to this clonotype: Its cognate antigen is unknown.

Germline values: CDR1 MGHRA, CDR2 YSYEKL. There are 16 residues in the CDR3. Sample-barcoded 5' priming and a J-beta primer mix drove a second PCR of 7 to 11 cycles. TCRdb itself ran the 5' RACE reads through MiXCR, one entry per CDR3 protein. The table lists approximately 780,000 distinct CDR3 sequences, roughly 25% of them singletons. This sample was also put to use in a study of T cells of mothers and their children. From that second work: Samples were obtained from a few healthy Caucasian mothers and their six children.

The sequence derives from a boy between 10 and 17 years old in good health. The chain is built from TRBV4-1 and TRBJ2-5; D not resolved. The end of the DNA is better explained by TRBJ2-7, so the J call may be wrong. The material sequenced was blood. The DNA for the CDR3 is TGCGCCAGCAGCCAAGAAGGTCAGGTGAGCTCCTACGAGCAGTACTTC. Translated: CASSQEGQVSSYEQYF.